The rows below give T cell receptor beta chains drawn from one sample of a study of cytomegalovirus exposure and HLA in healthy donors. Sequenced by immunoSEQ multiplex PCR; TCRdb stores in-frame clones only, minus some. The sample has approximately 170,000 clones; more than 80% are singletons. The sequenced sample consisted of PBMCs. The receptors come from a male donor in good health and CMV-seronegative. Both conserved end residues are part of each CDR3. The D gene is left open where the match is weak. Some rows have no size entry. The others give once, few or many, or a class for an expanded clone.

j_call v_call d_call clone_size cdr3_nt cdr3_aa
TRBJ1-1 TRBV5-1 NA NA TGCGCCAGCAGCCCCGGGTGGGGCGAAGTTGAAGCTTTCTTT CASSPGWGEVEAFF
TRBJ2-7 TRBV5-4 TRBD1 NA TGTGCCAGCAGCTTGGAGGGACAGGGGGCTTTCTTC CASSLEGQGAFF
TRBJ2-4 TRBV30 NA NA TGTGCCTGGAGTGTTTCGCAAGCCCCTCGTCAATACTTC CAWSVSQAPRQYF
TRBJ2-7 TRBV7-2 TRBD2 NA TGTGCCAGCAGCCTGGGGGGACTAGCGAACTACGAGCAGTACTTC CASSLGGLANYEQYF
TRBJ1-4 TRBV5-8 NA NA TGTGCCAGCAGGCCGGATCTGGGGGGAGAGGGAAAACTGTTTTTT CASRPDLGGEGKLFF
TRBJ2-7 TRBV5-1 TRBD1 NA TGCGCCAGCAGCTTGTTTTCGGGACAGGGCGACTCCGAGCAGTACTTC CASSLFSGQGDSEQYF
TRBJ1-4 TRBV15 NA NA TGTGCCACCAGCAGAGATCGGGTTAATGAAAAACTGTTTTTT CATSRDRVNEKLFF
TRBJ2-7 TRBV6-5 TRBD1 NA TGTGCCAGCAGTTACAAGGGGGCGTCGACCTACGAGCAGTACTTC CASSYKGASTYEQYF
TRBJ1-1 TRBV18 TRBD1 NA TGTGCCAGCTCACCAGGACAGGGACTTGTGCGGAACACTGAAGCTTTCTTT CASSPGQGLVRNTEAFF
TRBJ1-5 TRBV5-1 NA NA TGCGCCAGCAGCGATGGGCCCAATCAGCCCCAGCATTTT CASSDGPNQPQHF
TRBJ1-5 TRBV18 NA once TGTGCCAGCTCACCGGACACCAATCAGCCCCAGCATTTT CASSPDTNQPQHF
TRBJ2-7 TRBV7-3 TRBD2 NA TGTGCCAGCAGGGCACCGGGACTAGCGGGGGGCGGTTACTCCTACGAGCAGTACTTC CASRAPGLAGGGYSYEQYF
TRBJ1-4 TRBV19 NA NA TGTGCCAGTAGTATCTCTGAAAAACTGTTTTTT CASSISEKLFF